The 13 T cell receptor beta chains below were found in one sample sequenced in a study of blood T cell repertoires in COVID-19. TCRdb keeps only in-frame clones here, not all; method: immunoSEQ multiplex PCR. The sample holds over 90,000 clones, around nine tenths seen once. Specimen: peripheral blood. All receptors come from a man in his fifties or sixties in a cohort sampled during active COVID-19.

The chain couples TRBV24-1 to TRBJ2-3; 8 nucleotides line up with TRBD2. The trim removed 1 base at V and 4 bases at J, leaving 9 bases unmatched. Per the germline V gene, CDR1 is KGHDR and CDR2 is SFDVKD. The CDR3 is made up of 17 amino acids. CDR3 in amino acids: CATSDFRGGPHSDTQYF. As DNA, the CDR3 is TGTGCCACCAGTGATTTTCGGGGGGGGCCTCATTCAGATACGCAGTATTTT.

The chain is built from TRBV5-6 and TRBJ1-1; D gene unclear. V gave up 1 base and J gave up 1 base, with 14 bases separating them. The CDR3 consists of 16 residues. From germline, CDR1 is SGHDT and CDR2 YYEEEE. The CDR3 protein is CASSLILSAKNTEAFF. The CDR3, as DNA: TGTGCCAGCAGCTTGATTCTCAGCGCTAAGAACACTGAAGCTTTCTTT.

The V call is TRBV5-8, the J call TRBJ1-2; 8 nucleotides line up with TRBD1. Germline values: CDR1 SGHTS, CDR2 YDEGEE. This CDR3 comprises 16 residues. J gave up 8 bases and V 0 bases, and 12 bases lay outside the gene matches. DNA of the CDR3: TGTGCCAGCAGCTTGGTATCGGGACAGGCCCTCGGGGGCTACACCTTC. Translation gives CASSLVSGQALGGYTF.

The V gene is TRBV6-5, the J gene TRBJ1-2, with TRBD1 as a possible D gene (5 bases). This CDR3 is 14 amino acids long. V gave up 5 bases and J gave up 5 bases, with 15 bases separating them. Germline V gives CDR1 MNHEY, CDR2 SVGAGI. The CDR3 here is CASSRGDFGYGYTF. The CDR3 nucleotides are TGTGCCAGCAGTCGCGGGGACTTTGGGTATGGCTACACCTTC.

The V and J genes are TRBV5-1 and TRBJ2-3; 11 nucleotides match TRBD2. The CDR3 is made up of 16 amino acids. The junction had 9 bases not matched to a gene; V was cut back by 3 bases and J by 6 bases. Germline V gene sequence: CDR1 SGHRS, CDR2 YFSETQ. The DNA of the CDR3 is TGCGCCAGCAGCTGGCGACTAGCGGGAAAGGGGGATACGCAGTATTTT. Amino acid sequence: CASSWRLAGKGDTQYF.

The chain carries TRBV14 and TRBJ2-1; 11 nucleotides line up with TRBD2. The CDR3 contains 14 residues. Germline CDR1 is SGHDN and CDR2 is FVKESK. V lost 2 bases and J lost 9; bases outside the gene matches: 3. The CDR3 DNA reads TGTGCCAGCAGCCAACTAGCGGGGGGTGGTGAGCAGTTCTTC. This sequence encodes CASSQLAGGGEQFF.

The genes are TRBV3-1 (or the pseudogene TRBV3-2) and TRBJ1-4; maybe TRBD1 (6 bases). The V end lost 2 bases, the J end lost 4 bases, and 8 bases lay between the germline ends. This CDR3 comprises 14 residues. Germline loops: CDR1 LGHDT, CDR2 YNNKEL (reference sequence). For the CDR3, the DNA is TGTGCCAGCAGCCAACGCAGGGGTAATGAAAAACTGTTTTTT. Translated: CASSQRRGNEKLFF.

V is TRBV7-9 and J is TRBJ1-5, with a possible D match to TRBD1 (5 bases). V dropped 4 bases and J dropped 3 bases, with 10 bases sitting between them. This CDR3 contains 14 residues. Germline V gives CDR1 SEHNR, CDR2 FQNEAQ (reference sequence). This CDR3 reads CASSSDSPNQPQHF. CDR3 coding DNA: TGTGCCAGCAGCTCTGACAGTCCCAATCAGCCCCAGCATTTT. Based on the CDR3 plus reference TRBV7-9 and TRBJ1-5, the full variable domain is DTGVSQNPRHKITKRGQNVTFRCDPISEHNRLYWYRQTLGQGPEFLTYFQNEAQLEKSRLLSDRFSAERPKGSFSTLEIQRTEQGDSAMYLCASSSDSPNQPQHFGDGTRLSIL.

This clone is a singleton in its sample. This CDR3 reads CATSRERGIQYF. CDR3 DNA sequence: TGTGCCACCAGCAGGGAGAGAGGCATTCAGTACTTC. J is TRBJ2-4 and V is TRBV15; D remains ambiguous. The V end lost 3 bases, the J end lost 9 bases, and 9 bases lay between the germline ends. The CDR3 contains 12 residues. CDR1 LNHNV and CDR2 YYDKDF come from the germline V gene (reference sequence).

The rearrangement joins TRBV2 to TRBJ1-3; D is uncertain. The V end was cut by 6 bases, the J end by 8 bases, with 23 bases between. Germline CDR1 is SNHLY and CDR2 is FYNNEI. CDR3 length equals 16 residues. CDR3 protein: CASSFQDGKIGDTIYF. The CDR3 nucleotides read TGTGCCAGCAGCTTCCAGGACGGGAAAATTGGTGACACCATATATTTT.

CDR3 residues: CASSRPGLAGGHAEQFF. The CDR3 coding sequence is TGTGCCAGCAGCCGACCGGGACTAGCGGGGGGTCATGCTGAGCAGTTCTTC. The rearrangement joins TRBV5-6 to TRBJ2-1; 15 positions match TRBD2. The germline CDR1 and CDR2 sequences are SGHDT and YYEEEE. The ends lost 4 bases at V and 9 bases at J; junction bases unmatched: 11. The CDR3 extends over 17 amino acids.

The rearrangement uses TRBV18 and TRBJ2-5; D might be TRBD1 (5 bases). The V end was cut by 1 base, the J end by 5 bases, with 20 bases between. Looked up from germline, CDR1 is KGHSH and CDR2 is LQKENI. The CDR3 has 17 amino acids. Here the CDR3 reads CASSPLRPQDDRETQYF. The CDR3, as DNA: TGTGCCAGCTCACCACTTCGCCCACAGGATGATCGGGAGACCCAGTACTTC. The full variable domain, with the rest looked up from reference TRBV18 and TRBJ2-5, is NAGVMQNPRHLVRRRGQEARLRCSPMKGHSHVYWYRQLPEEGLKFMVYLQKENIIDESGMPKERFSAEFPKEGPSILRIQQVVRGDSAAYFCASSPLRPQDDRETQYFGPGTRLLVL.

The rearrangement uses TRBV28 and TRBJ1-2, with 7 positions matching TRBD1. Germline CDR1 reads MDHEN; CDR2 reads SYDVKM. There are 14 residues in the CDR3. After removal of 7 bases from V and 8 bases from J, the junction contained 13 bases not matched to a gene. The CDR3 DNA reads TGTGCCAGCAACCGACAGACAGGGAGGTACGGCTACACCTTC. Translating gives CASNRQTGRYGYTF.